This TCR beta chain was captured by sequencing in a study of OX40 agonist ivuxolimab in advanced cancers. This CDR3 has 16 residues. Germline values: CDR1 SGHRS, CDR2 YFSETQ. V gave up 4 bases and J gave up 4 bases; unmatched junction bases: 8. General study findings and limits: CD8+ T cells showed, on average, more clonal expansion than CD4+ cells.

In regard to this clone: The antigen is undetermined.

Sequenced by immunoSEQ multiplex PCR; TCRdb stores in-frame clones only, minus some. Of about 68,000 clones in the sample, under 90% were seen once. This rearrangement joins TRBV5-1 to TRBJ1-6, with TRBD1 matching over 7 bases. The material sequenced was CD4+ or CD8+ T cells sorted from blood, taken in a trial of the OX40 agonist ivuxolimab. The sequence came from an adult with an advanced solid tumor such as melanoma, head and neck, liver or kidney cancer. In nucleotides, the CDR3 is TGCGCCAGCAGCCCACAGGGGTCCGCTTATAATTCACCCCTCCACTTT. Encoded protein: CASSPQGSAYNSPLHF. Variable domain in full (rest from reference TRBV5-1 and TRBJ1-6): KAGVTQTPRYLIKTRGQQVTLSCSPISGHRSVSWYQQTPGQGLQFLFEYFSETQRNKGNFPGRFSGRQFSNSRSEMNVSTLELGDSALYLCASSPQGSAYNSPLHFGNGTRLTVT.